Sequencing of this T cell receptor beta chain was carried out in a study of OX40 agonist ivuxolimab in advanced cancers. The wider study: Participants could have had prior anti-PD-1, anti-PD-L1 or anti-CTLA-4 therapy, and approximately 40% had some.

Study conclusions and caveats: Normalized T-cell clonal expansion was also low in some nonresponders. Clonal expansion was among the lowest in partial responders at 0.1-3.0 mg/kg, especially CD8+.

Researchers took blood at baseline, on cycle 4 day 1, and on cycle 7 day 1. Assay: immunoSEQ multiplex PCR; the TCRdb copy retains only in-frame clones and omits some. The table records 35,000 to 40,000 clones, 82% of them present only once. This clone was seen just once. What it recognizes is unknown. Sequenced here: CD4+ or CD8+ T cells sorted from blood, sampled in a trial of the OX40 agonist ivuxolimab. This receptor was identified in an adult with an advanced solid tumor such as melanoma, head and neck, liver or kidney cancer.

The CDR3 reads CASRAQTGGTEAFF. CDR3 DNA: TGCGCCAGCAGGGCACAGACAGGAGGCACTGAAGCTTTCTTT. The V and J genes are TRBV10-2 and TRBJ1-1; D perhaps matches TRBD1 (6 bases). V shed 6 bases and J shed 4 bases, with 15 bases lying between them. The length of the CDR3 is 14 residues. Germline V lookup: CDR1 WSHSY, CDR2 SAAADI.